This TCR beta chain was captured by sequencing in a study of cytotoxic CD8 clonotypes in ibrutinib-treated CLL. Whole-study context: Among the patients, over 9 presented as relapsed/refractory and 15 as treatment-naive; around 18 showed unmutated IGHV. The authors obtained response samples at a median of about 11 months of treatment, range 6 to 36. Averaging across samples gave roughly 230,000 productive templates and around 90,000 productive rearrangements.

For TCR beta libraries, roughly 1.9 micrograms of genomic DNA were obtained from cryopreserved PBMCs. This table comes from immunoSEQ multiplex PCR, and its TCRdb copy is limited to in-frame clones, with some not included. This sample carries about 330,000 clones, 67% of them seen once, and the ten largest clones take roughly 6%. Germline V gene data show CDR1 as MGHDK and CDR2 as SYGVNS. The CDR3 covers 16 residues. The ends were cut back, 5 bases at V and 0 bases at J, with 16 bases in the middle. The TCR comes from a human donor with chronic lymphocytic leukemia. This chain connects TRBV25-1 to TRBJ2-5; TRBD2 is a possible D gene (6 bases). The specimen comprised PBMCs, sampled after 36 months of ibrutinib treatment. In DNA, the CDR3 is TGTGCCAGCAGTCCCTATGCGGCGGGGTACCAAGAGACCCAGTACTTC. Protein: CASSPYAAGYQETQYF.